Below, one TCR beta chain is given with its context. CDR3 length: 17 amino acids. Germline CDR1 SGDLS, CDR2 YYNGEE. Trimming stripped 3 bases from V and 2 bases from J, with 18 bases between. Alongside a J-beta primer mix, a sample-barcoded 5' primer served in a second PCR lasting about 7 to 12 cycles. TCRdb independently ran MiXCR on the 5' RACE reads; one entry per CDR3 protein. The sample lists about 1,000,000 distinct CDR3 sequences, more than 40% occurring once. These data belong to a study of blood T cells in healthy people across ages. The receptor was isolated from a woman aged 60-75 years in good health. The sequenced sample consisted of blood. J is TRBJ2-1 and V is TRBV9, with D perhaps given as TRBD1 or TRBD2 (6 bases each). The chain's CDR3 is CASSGEGGPGPYNEQFF. As DNA, the CDR3 is TGTGCCAGCAGCGGAGAGGGGGGACCCGGACCCTACAATGAGCAGTTCTTC.